Each of the 30 T cell receptor beta chains below was sequenced from the same sample in a study of T cell repertoires and HLA-DP antigens. Assay used: immunoSEQ multiplex PCR; TCRdb lists only in-frame clones, some missing. The table records 65,000 to 95,000 clones, about 80% of them present only once. Their antigens remain unidentified. Sequenced material: CD4+ T cells from PBMCs. These receptors came from a man between 60 and 75 years old in good health and CMV-seronegative.

This clone has a handful of counts. V is TRBV6-1 and J is TRBJ1-5; D not resolved. CDR3 length: 19 amino acids. Germline V gene data show CDR1 as MNHNS and CDR2 as SASEGT. Trimming stripped 4 bases from V and 0 bases from J, with 22 bases between. The CDR3 region has the DNA TGTGCCAGCAGTGGGTCTCTCCGGACCCTTCTTTTTAGCAATCAGCCCCAGCATTTT. This translates into CASSGSLRTLLFSNQPQHF.

The V call is TRBV29-1, the J call TRBJ1-1; D may be TRBD1 (6 bases). The CDR3 totals 15 residues. V lost 2 bases and J lost 1, with 14 bases in between. Germline lookup yields CDR1 SQVTM and CDR2 ANQGSEA. CDR3 nucleotides: TGCAGCGTTGAACCAAGCAGGGGCGGGAACACTGAAGCTTTCTTT. Translating gives CSVEPSRGGNTEAFF.

The CDR3 region has the DNA TGTGCTAGTGTCAGGGGGCGGCGAGCTTTCTTT. Translated, it gives CASVRGRRAFF. The rearrangement uses TRBV12-5 and TRBJ1-1; 8 bases are a match to TRBD1. The germline CDR1 and CDR2 sequences are LGHNT and FRNRAP. With 7 bases clipped from V and 10 bases from J, the junction kept 5 bases outside the gene matches. There are 11 residues in the CDR3.

The rearrangement links TRBV6-5 to TRBJ2-1; D gene uncertain. The CDR3 length is 14 residues. Germline lookup yields CDR1 MNHEY and CDR2 SVGAGI. V lost 0 bases, J lost 8 bases, and 11 bases lay in between. The CDR3 DNA reads as TGTGCCAGCAGTTACTCGAATGGTGTCTATGAGCAGTTCTTC. Translating gives CASSYSNGVYEQFF.

The count of this clone is one. This chain links TRBV19 with TRBJ2-1, with TRBD2 matching over 16 bases. V was clipped by 6 bases and J by 9 bases; unmatched bases: 8. Germline CDR1 LNHDA, CDR2 SQIVND (reference sequence). The CDR3 has 16 residues. The CDR3 DNA follows: TGTGCCAGTAGGCCGGGACTAGCGGGAGGGTTGGGTGAGCAGTTCTTC. Protein product: CASRPGLAGGLGEQFF.

This clone occurred once. The chain combines TRBV10-3 with TRBJ2-2; 13 bases align to TRBD2. The CDR3 is 16 residues long. V shed 7 bases, J shed 6 bases, and the junction held 8 bases outside the gene matches. The germline V gene encodes CDR1 ENHRY and CDR2 SYGVKD. CDR3 coding DNA: TGTGCCATCAAGACCACTAGCGGGGGGGCCGCCGGGGAGCTGTTTTTT. It yields the protein CAIKTTSGGAAGELFF.

The rearrangement joins TRBV5-1 to TRBJ2-6; D uncertain. CDR1 and CDR2 from the germline V gene are SGHRS and YFSETQ. V lost 5 bases and J 0 bases, leaving 9 bases between the germline ends. This CDR3 is built from 15 residues. The CDR3 spells CASSDASSGANVLTF. DNA for the CDR3: TGCGCCAGCAGTGACGCTAGCTCTGGGGCCAACGTCCTGACTTTC.

CDR3: CASSPRDTPTDTQYF. The CDR3 nucleotides read TGTGCCAGCAGTCCCCGGGACACTCCCACAGATACGCAGTATTTT. V usage is TRBV6-4 and J usage is TRBJ2-3; perhaps TRBD1 as D (6 bases). Per germline, CDR1 MRHNA and CDR2 SNTAGT. Trimming pared 5 bases from V and 2 bases from J, leaving 14 bases between. The CDR3 has 15 residues.

The genes are TRBV5-1 and TRBJ1-2, with 7 bases fitting TRBD1. V dropped 0 bases and J dropped 4; count of bases not matched to a gene: 3. CDR1 SGHRS and CDR2 YFSETQ come from the germline V gene. This CDR3 is built from 14 residues. The chain's CDR3 is CASSLETGVYGYTF. The CDR3 DNA sequence: TGCGCCAGCAGCTTGGAAACAGGGGTCTATGGCTACACCTTC. The variable domain in full, completed from reference TRBV5-1 and TRBJ1-2, reads KAGVTQTPRYLIKTRGQQVTLSCSPISGHRSVSWYQQTPGQGLQFLFEYFSETQRNKGNFPGRFSGRQFSNSRSEMNVSTLELGDSALYLCASSLETGVYGYTFGSGTRLTVV.

This sequence joins TRBV5-1 and TRBJ1-1; TRBD1 matches at 8 bases. V lost 3 bases and J lost 2; bases outside the gene matches: 3. Germline CDR1 reads SGHRS; CDR2 reads YFSETQ. The CDR3 covers 14 residues. Written as DNA, the CDR3 is TGCGCCAGCAGCTGGACAGGGCTCAACACTGAAGCTTTCTTT. Translated: CASSWTGLNTEAFF.

This clone turned up a few times. The chain joins TRBV5-6 to TRBJ2-7; the D gene is possibly TRBD2 (6 bases). CDR1 and CDR2 (germline): SGHDT, YYEEEE. The CDR3 totals 14 residues. Trimming shortened V by 0 bases and J by 9 bases, and 16 bases separated the two germline ends. The chain's CDR3 is CASSLAAGLGSQYV. CDR3 sequence (DNA): TGTGCCAGCAGCTTGGCGGCGGGACTGGGTTCGCAGTACGTC.

J is TRBJ2-2 and V is TRBV27; possible D gene TRBD1, 5 bases. The CDR3 has 16 amino acids. Trimming left V 6 bases short and J 0 bases short, with 14 bases between. The V gene's germline CDR1 is MNHEY and CDR2 SMNVEV (reference sequence). In nucleotides, the CDR3 is TGTGCCAGCAGAGACACCGGACAAACGAACACCGGGGAGCTGTTTTTT. Protein sequence: CASRDTGQTNTGELFF.

CDR3 protein: CASSTGFDQRGTIYF. CDR3 in DNA: TGCGCCAGCAGCACAGGGTTCGACCAGCGGGGCACCATATATTTT. This sequence joins TRBV5-1 and TRBJ1-3, with a possible D match to TRBD1 (6 bases). Trimming took 4 bases from V and 9 from J, leaving 20 bases between them. CDR1 SGHRS and CDR2 YFSETQ come from the germline V gene. This CDR3 is built from 15 residues.

The table lists this clone with a few counts. This chain uses TRBV28 with TRBJ2-1; no clear D gene. V lost 8 bases, J lost 4 bases, and 15 bases lay in between. From germline, CDR1 is MDHEN and CDR2 SYDVKM. This CDR3 is 14 amino acids long. The CDR3 is CASLSQTLYNEQFF. Written as DNA, the CDR3 is TGTGCCAGCTTGTCCCAGACCTTATACAATGAGCAGTTCTTC.

The chain employs TRBV7-9 and TRBJ1-2, with TRBD1 matching over 7 bases. Germline lookup yields CDR1 SEHNR and CDR2 FQNEAQ (reference sequence). CDR3 length equals 15 residues. V gave up 4 bases and J gave up 6 bases; unmatched junction bases: 11. For the CDR3, the DNA is TGTGCCAGCAGCTCCTCAGGGGGGCAGATCAATGGCTACACCTTC. It translates to CASSSSGGQINGYTF.

The chain has TRBV13 and TRBJ2-5; 11 bases are a match to TRBD2. CDR1 is PRHDT, CDR2 FYEKMQ, per germline (reference sequence). The CDR3 length is 17 residues. With V trimmed by 4 bases and J by 5 bases, 12 bases remained unmatched. Here the CDR3 DNA reads TGTGCCAGCAGCTCCTGGGGTAGCGGGGGGGCCCGGGAGACCCAGTACTTC. Amino acid sequence: CASSSWGSGGARETQYF.

This CDR3 reads CAISEPGQGSTEAFF. The CDR3 coding sequence is TGTGCCATCAGTGAGCCTGGACAGGGATCCACTGAAGCTTTCTTT. The chain joins TRBV10-3 to TRBJ1-1; 8 bases align to TRBD1. V lost 2 bases to trimming and J lost 4 bases; unmatched junction nucleotides: 6. Germline V CDR1 and CDR2: ENHRY, SYGVKD. The CDR3 runs 15 residues.

This chain links TRBV19 with TRBJ2-3, with 9 bases identical to TRBD2. V shed 9 bases, J shed 1 base, and the junction held 5 bases outside the gene matches. Germline V gives CDR1 LNHDA, CDR2 SQIVND (reference sequence). The CDR3 sequence is 14 residues long. The DNA for the CDR3 is TGTGCCAGCCGGCGGGGGGGCCGCACAGATACGCAGTATTTT. Protein sequence: CASRRGGRTDTQYF.

The CDR3 here is CASSLWTGKENTEAFF. CDR3 sequence (DNA): TGTGCCAGCAGTTTATGGACAGGGAAAGAGAACACTGAAGCTTTCTTT. This rearrangement joins TRBV28 to TRBJ1-1, with 7 nucleotides matching TRBD1. CDR1 is MDHEN and CDR2 is SYDVKM in the germline V gene. V lost 0 bases to trimming and J lost 1 base; unmatched junction nucleotides: 5. The CDR3 covers 16 residues.

The J gene is TRBJ2-5, the V gene TRBV28; D unclear. The CDR3 covers 13 residues. Trimming took off 5 bases at V and 4 bases at J, with 11 bases between the two ends. Germline CDR1 MDHEN, CDR2 SYDVKM. CDR3 bases: TGTGCCAGCAGTGGGAATAGAGCAGAGACCCAGTACTTC. Residues: CASSGNRAETQYF.

This clone showed up just a few times. The chain recombines TRBV5-6 with TRBJ2-7; D unclear. Germline values: CDR1 SGHDT, CDR2 YYEEEE. The CDR3 is 13 residues long. Trimming removed 4 bases at V and 0 bases at J, with 8 bases between. CDR3 region: CASSRTSSYEQYF. The CDR3 nucleotides read TGTGCCAGCAGCAGAACCTCCTCCTACGAGCAGTACTTC.

This sequence joins TRBV5-4 and TRBJ1-2, with 7 bases identical to TRBD1. Germline loops: CDR1 SGHNT, CDR2 YYREEE (reference sequence). The V segment lost 3 bases and the J segment 5 bases; nucleotides outside the gene matches: 16. There are 17 residues in the CDR3. The CDR3, as DNA: TGTGCCAGCAGCTCCCCCCCAAGTGACAGGGTAGAATATGGCTACACCTTC. Translating gives CASSSPPSDRVEYGYTF. The whole variable domain, filled in from reference TRBV5-4 and TRBJ1-2, reads ETGVTQSPTHLIKTRGQQVTLRCSSQSGHNTVSWYQQALGQGPQFIFQYYREEENGRGNFPPRFSGLQFPNYSSELNVNALELDDSALYLCASSSPPSDRVEYGYTFGSGTRLTVV.

This chain joins TRBV7-9 and TRBJ1-1, with unresolved D. The V end lost 2 bases, the J end lost 6 bases, and 10 bases lay between the germline ends. The CDR3 runs to 13 residues. Per germline, CDR1 SEHNR and CDR2 FQNEAQ (reference sequence). The DNA for the CDR3 is TGTGCCAGCAGCTTATTGACGGGCTCTGAAGCTTTCTTT. Residues: CASSLLTGSEAFF.

The rearrangement joins TRBV18 to TRBJ1-2; D is undetermined. Between the trimmed V and J ends, which lost 0 bases and 4 bases, there was a span of 9 bases. CDR3 length: 14 residues. Per germline, CDR1 KGHSH and CDR2 LQKENI. CDR3 DNA sequence: TGTGCCAGCTCACCACCGTCCGGGGTCTATGGCTACACCTTC. Protein product: CASSPPSGVYGYTF.

This chain uses TRBV11-3 with TRBJ2-3; D gene uncertain. V was clipped by 0 bases and J by 3 bases, with 7 bases between them. CDR3 length equals 14 residues. Germline assignment: CDR1 SGHNT and CDR2 YENEEA. Written as DNA, the CDR3 is TGTGCCAGCAGCTTAGATTGGACGACAGATACGCAGTATTTT. It yields the protein CASSLDWTTDTQYF.

This clone was detected only a few times. CDR3 amino acids: CASSYRNTIYF. The CDR3 region has the DNA TGTGCCAGCAGTTACCGAAACACCATATATTTT. The V and J genes are TRBV6-6 and TRBJ1-3; unclear D gene. Germline CDR1 and CDR2: MNHNY and SVGAGI (reference sequence). Trimming removed 2 bases at V and 5 bases at J, with 1 base between. This CDR3 comprises 11 residues.

The chain uses TRBV7-7 and TRBJ1-3; TRBD1 is a possible D gene (5 bases). The CDR3 is 15 residues long. Germline CDR1 reads SSHAT; CDR2 reads FNYEAQ (reference sequence). Trimming took off 5 bases at V and 1 base at J, with 12 bases between the two ends. The CDR3 sequence is CASSHGTASGNTIYF. DNA of the CDR3: TGTGCCAGCAGCCACGGGACTGCTTCTGGAAACACCATATATTTT.

Of note for this clone: The sample contains more than one DNA sequence encoding this CDR3. This chain uses TRBV7-2 with TRBJ2-5; D gene unclear. The CDR3 consists of 13 residues. V lost 1 base to trimming and J lost 2 bases, with 5 bases between them. CDR1 is SGHTA and CDR2 is FQGNSA in the germline V gene. CDR3 amino acids: CASSLELQETQYF. In DNA, the CDR3 is TGTGCCAGCAGCTTAGAGCTACAAGAGACCCAGTACTTC.

The gene calls are TRBV29-1 and TRBJ1-2; TRBD1 might be the D (5 bases). CDR1 and CDR2 from the germline V gene are SQVTM and ANQGSEA. This CDR3 has 12 residues. Trimming shortened V by 7 bases and J by 8 bases, and 17 bases separated the two germline ends. The CDR3 region has the DNA TGCAGCGCCCGAGACAGCTATGAAGGCTACACCTTC. Amino acids: CSARDSYEGYTF.

DNA of the CDR3: TGTGCCAGTAGTGCGAGCGGGGGTGCCGGGGAGCTGTTTTTT. Translated: CASSASGGAGELFF. The chain employs TRBV19 and TRBJ2-2; 8 nucleotides agree with TRBD2. This CDR3 region has 14 residues. The J segment lost 6 bases and the V segment lost 5 bases, leaving 5 bases of the junction unmatched. Germline loops: CDR1 LNHDA, CDR2 SQIVND (reference sequence).